This record concerns one T cell receptor (beta chain) sequence. Its antigen remains unidentified. Described time point: blood at routine non-recurrence follow-up after resection. No cell sorting; template was whole RNA from tumor, lung tissue or PBMC. CDR3 length: 18 residues. Germline V CDR1 and CDR2: LNHNV, YYDKDF (reference sequence). V was cut by 1 base and J by 4 bases, with 23 bases left in between. The data derive from a study of spatial heterogeneity in lung cancer. The wider study: The donors comprised about 65 untreated early-stage non-small cell lung cancer patients. When follow-up PBMC samples existed, they were sequenced (at a median of approximately two years after resection). Study-wide points: Circulating ubiquitous expanded tumor TCRs were observed more frequently at resection than at follow-up.

Individually, TCR cDNA molecules were each labelled with a unique molecular identifier. MiXCR, applied by TCRdb to the 5' RACE reads, yields one record per CDR3 protein. The sample includes around 110,000 distinct CDR3 sequences, 12% of them seen just once. The chain combines TRBV15 with TRBJ2-7, with TRBD2 as a possible D gene (6 bases). Sample: PBMCs, taken at follow-up. This TCR was recovered from a male donor with early-stage non-small cell lung cancer. CDR3: CATSRGPVLAKTGYEQYF. The CDR3 DNA follows: TGTGCCACCAGCAGAGGCCCCGTGCTAGCGAAAACGGGGTACGAGCAGTACTTC.